Reported below is one T cell receptor (beta chain). This sample is drawn from a study of blood T cell repertoires in COVID-19. Study information: Sample material is recorded as cDNA or gDNA derived from T cells, B-cell-depleted T cells, or PBMCs.

Participants' own reports of clinical history determined their cohort assignment. The protocol was immunoSEQ multiplex PCR, while the TCRdb copy is restricted to in-frame clones and leaves out a portion. Of hundreds of thousands of clones listed, approximately 88% are singletons. CDR3 length: 15 residues. The clonotype comes from a woman aged 25 to 39 with acute COVID-19. This chain joins TRBV1 and TRBJ2-7; the table calls TRBD2, which could not be checked here. TRBV1 is listed as a pseudogene. The sample was PBMCs or T cells enriched from blood (not recorded which). This CDR3 is CTSSRGGLDRYEQYF. The CDR3 DNA reads TGCACCAGCAGCCGGGGGGGCCTCGACCGCTACGAGCAGTACTTC.